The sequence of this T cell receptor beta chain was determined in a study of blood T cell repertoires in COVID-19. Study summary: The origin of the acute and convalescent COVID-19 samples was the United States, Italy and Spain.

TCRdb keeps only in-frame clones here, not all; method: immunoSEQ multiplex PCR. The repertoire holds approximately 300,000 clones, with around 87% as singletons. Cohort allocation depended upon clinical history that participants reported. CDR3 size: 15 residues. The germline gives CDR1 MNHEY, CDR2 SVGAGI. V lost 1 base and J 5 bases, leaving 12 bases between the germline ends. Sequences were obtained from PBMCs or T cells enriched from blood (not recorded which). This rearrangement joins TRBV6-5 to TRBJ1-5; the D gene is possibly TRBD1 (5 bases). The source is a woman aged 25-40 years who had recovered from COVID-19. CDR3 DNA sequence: TGTGCCAGCAGTTACTGGGGGAGGGCCGATCAGCCCCAGCATTTT. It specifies CASSYWGRADQPQHF.